This entry concerns a single TCR beta chain. The data are from a study of shared T cell receptors in the human thymus. Sequencing used immunoSEQ multiplex PCR; TCRdb keeps in-frame clones, though not all of them. The table records fewer than 700,000 clones, roughly 90% of them present only once. The same sample was also used in a study of human thymus T cells. That work adds: The people who donated were healthy Finnish babies having corrective surgery for congenital heart defects. Thymic tissue was derived from resections collected during corrective heart surgery. Thymic and blood repertoires seemed to show skewed V and J gene use. Related studies noted strongly shared thymic repertoires across unrelated people.

The receptor comes from a boy in the first two years of life with a congenital heart defect. The sample taken for sequencing was thymocytes.

CDR3 in amino acids: CASSRAHGNQPQHF. The CDR3 DNA is TGTGCCAGCAGCAGGGCTCATGGCAATCAGCCCCAGCATTTT. The chain recombines TRBV21-1 with TRBJ1-5; the D call TRBD1 from the table was never checked on the DNA. TRBV21-1 is marked as a pseudogene. The CDR3 runs to 14 residues.